The rows below give T cell receptor beta chains drawn from one sample of a study of T cells in Graves' hyperthyroidism and ophthalmopathy. TCRdb passed the multiplex PCR reads through MiXCR, listing each CDR3 protein once. The table has 560,000 or so distinct CDR3 sequences, about 20% seen once. The sequenced sample consisted of blood. The receptors here all came from a man aged 40-49 years with Graves' ophthalmopathy. Each CDR3 is given without its conserved first and last residue.

v_gene | CDR3aa
TRBV28 | ASGVDRNTEAF
TRBV2 | ATSGLAGSTDTQY
TRBV29-1 | SVDQSDHLNTEAF
TRBV6-2/TRBV6-3 | ASRPTGGNGEQY
TRBV28 | ASSQGVWTDRGSTDTQY
TRBV7-2 | ASSLDFRGLTDTQY
TRBV6-1 | ASSPRERQSEAF
TRBV25-1 | ASSASGRISEQY
TRBV9 | ASSGRGTVNKIAGELF
TRBV2 | ASSLAGYGQY
TRBV28 | ASSSPASPFGETQY
TRBV12-3/TRBV12-4 | ATMDRGTSYEQY
TRBV12-3/TRBV12-4 | ASSLNGDSPLH
TRBV6-1 | ATTTSQSNSPLH
TRBV10-3 | AISETRGSTDTQY
TRBV15 | ATSSGLSSYNEQF
TRBV6-1 | ASSWGSSGANVLT
TRBV7-9 | ASSTRQGPNSGNTIY
TRBV5-1 | ASSLGHVNTGELF
TRBV5-1 | ASSLTGRTGELF
TRBV19 | ASQAGGAGSEKLF
TRBV20-1 | SVAGESSYEQY
TRBV19 | ASSFLSSGGASSTQY
TRBV2 | ASRRTKNTEAF
TRBV6-8 | ASYRRTNGYT
TRBV5-6 | ASSLPPVGGSYEQY
TRBV30 | AWSGQRAYEQY
TRBV7-2 | ASSDWGGSNQPQH
TRBV9 | ASSLQRGVSDTQY
TRBV5-6 | ASSLGQSATTYEQY
TRBV15 | ATSSRYRSTDTQY
TRBV7-8 | ASSPPRGMTEAF
TRBV29-1 | SVDGDYEQY
TRBV4-3 | ASSQARTIATGELF
TRBV12-3/TRBV12-4 | ASSLKVNTGELF
TRBV7-9 | ASSSRTGLGTQY
TRBV9 | ASSSTGTGHYEQY
TRBV6-1 | ASTYGAANTEAF
TRBV27 | ASRGTVNSNQPQH
TRBV6-2/TRBV6-3 | ASSYRAAGGMNEQF
TRBV9 | ASSVNTGDTEAF
TRBV7-3 | ASSSQPGVGNTIY
TRBV5-6 | ASSPGGVWNIQY
TRBV3-1 | ASRTRETQY
TRBV15 | ATSRDPGDEQF
TRBV28 | ASSTTRGEQY
TRBV5-5 | ASSHLGQYSNQPQH
TRBV19 | ASDTGEGTYEQY
TRBV20-1 | SASRGQGAHEQF
TRBV10-3 | AIGTGGGNYGYT
TRBV4-3 | ASSQGTGTDTQY
TRBV27 | ASSPGQGNWNIQY
TRBV18 | ASSPGQPNTGELF
TRBV20-1 | SASGRSGGGEQF